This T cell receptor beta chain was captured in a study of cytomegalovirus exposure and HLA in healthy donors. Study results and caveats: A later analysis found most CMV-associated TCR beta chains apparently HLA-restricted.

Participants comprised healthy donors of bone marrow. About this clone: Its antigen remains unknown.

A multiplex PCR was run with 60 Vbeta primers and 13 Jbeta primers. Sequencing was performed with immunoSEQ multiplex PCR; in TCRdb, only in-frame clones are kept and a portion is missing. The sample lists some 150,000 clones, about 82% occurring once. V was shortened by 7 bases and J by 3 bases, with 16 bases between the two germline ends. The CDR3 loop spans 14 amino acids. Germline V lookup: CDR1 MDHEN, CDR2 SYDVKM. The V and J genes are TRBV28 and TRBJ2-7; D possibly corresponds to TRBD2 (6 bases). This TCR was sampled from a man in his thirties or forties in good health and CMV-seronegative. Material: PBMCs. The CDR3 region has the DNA TGTGCCAGCATTGCTGGCCTGGGAGGCTACGAGCAGTACTTC. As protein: CASIAGLGGYEQYF. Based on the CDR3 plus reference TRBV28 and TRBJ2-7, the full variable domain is DVKVTQSSRYLVKRTGEKVFLECVQDMDHENMFWYRQDPGLGLRLIYFSYDVKMKEKGDIPEGYSVSREKKERFSLILESASTNQTSMYLCASIAGLGGYEQYFGPGTRLTVT.